This T cell receptor (beta chain) was sequenced for a study of response to subunit inactivated influenza vaccine. TCRdb passed the RT-PCR reads through MiXCR, listing each CDR3 protein once. Among about 540,000 distinct CDR3 sequences, under 25% were seen once, and the ten largest hold 2.5% to 3.5%. Trimming removed 4 bases from V and 10 bases from J; junction bases left unmatched: 2. The CDR3 totals 13 residues. Germline V gene data show CDR1 as LGHNA and CDR2 as YSLEER. The same data also went into a second study, on T cells expressing NK-cell markers. That source reports: The authors generated TCR beta cDNA through 5'RACE template switching with UMIs. The eight sequenced donors comprised seven who were HCMV-seropositive and one who was seronegative. CD8+ T cells in 5 or 6 donors included dominant NKG2C+ clonotypes at roughly 1.0-7.5%. In a few donors, these clonotypes also led the CD3+CD56-NKG2C+ fraction.

The chain links TRBV4-3 to TRBJ2-1; 12 bases line up with TRBD2. The specimen comprised CD4+ T cells sorted from PBMCs, sampled about 13 days after vaccination. The receptor was derived from a man aged 45-65 years who received an inactivated influenza vaccine. The CDR3 protein is CASSRGLAGEQFF. The DNA of the CDR3 is TGCGCCAGCAGCCGAGGACTAGCGGGGGAGCAGTTCTTC.